A single sample is the source of the 17 T cell receptor beta chains below, sequenced in a study of T-cell memory formation after mild COVID-19. TCRdb reanalysed the 5' RACE reads using MiXCR and keeps one entry per CDR3 protein. Of 470,000 or so distinct CDR3 sequences listed, about 23% are singletons. The sample was PBMCs or a T cell subset sorted from them (not recorded which). The receptors come from an adult woman who had mild COVID-19 (a few samples of this study predate the infection). Cell type and time point are not known.

This clonotype was seen only a few times. The chain carries TRBV12-3 or TRBV12-4 and TRBJ1-6; possible D gene TRBD1, 5 bases. Trimming stripped 3 bases from V and 14 bases from J, with 11 bases between. The CDR3 is 12 residues long. CDR3 in DNA: TGTGCCAGCAGTTTCCGGCAGGGCACCCTCCACTTT. It specifies CASSFRQGTLHF.

This clonotype was observed a handful of times. The chain uses TRBV29-1 and TRBJ2-7; TRBD1 might be the D (5 bases). The CDR3 loop spans 14 amino acids. Germline V gives CDR1 SQVTM, CDR2 ANQGSEA. Between the trimmed V and J ends, which lost 2 bases and 4 bases, there was a span of 15 bases. The CDR3 DNA reads as TGCAGCGTTGAAATCCCAGGGTCCCAATACGAGCAGTACTTC. Encoded protein: CSVEIPGSQYEQYF.

The chain has TRBV2 and TRBJ1-6; D call uncertain. The CDR3 length is 12 residues. Germline CDR1 SNHLY, CDR2 FYNNEI. V was trimmed by 3 bases and J by 9 bases, leaving 6 bases between them. CDR3 region: CASSDPPSPLHF. For the CDR3, the DNA is TGTGCCAGCAGTGATCCTCCTTCACCCCTCCACTTT.

The sample holds many counts of this clonotype. The chain carries TRBV24-1 and TRBJ2-1, with no clear D. The CDR3 has 15 amino acids. V was cut by 4 bases and J by 0 bases, with 9 bases left in between. Germline loops: CDR1 KGHDR, CDR2 SFDVKD. The CDR3 protein is CATSDPHSSYNEQFF. CDR3 DNA: TGTGCCACCAGTGACCCCCACAGCTCCTACAATGAGCAGTTCTTC.

This clonotype was observed a few times. V is TRBV5-1 and J is TRBJ2-7; D is unclear. Trimming took 3 bases from V and 1 from J, leaving 20 bases between them. This CDR3 region has 17 residues. Per the germline V gene, CDR1 is SGHRS and CDR2 is YFSETQ. In DNA form, the CDR3 reads TGCGCCAGCAGCTCTTTGGGGTGGAACGGATCATCCTACGAGCAGTACTTC. Encoded protein: CASSSLGWNGSSYEQYF.

The rearrangement uses TRBV7-9 and TRBJ1-1; TRBD1 matches 9 bases. Germline trimming cut 4 bases from V and 1 base from J; bases unmatched to any gene: 4. Looked up from germline, CDR1 is SEHNR and CDR2 is FQNEAQ (reference sequence). The CDR3 is 15 amino acids. Here the CDR3 DNA reads TGTGCCAGCAGCTCGACAGGGGGTAGGAACACTGAAGCTTTCTTT. It is translated as CASSSTGGRNTEAFF.

This chain joins TRBV6-5 and TRBJ2-4; 7 bases are a match to TRBD1. The CDR3 contains 14 residues. From germline, CDR1 is MNHEY and CDR2 SVGAGI. Unmatched junction bases numbered 6, after V lost 5 bases and J lost 5 bases. This CDR3 is CASSDRDRENIQYF. DNA for the CDR3: TGTGCCAGCAGTGACCGGGACAGAGAAAACATTCAGTACTTC.

The V and J genes are TRBV7-8 and TRBJ2-1, with D perhaps TRBD2 (6 bases). Trimming took 1 base from V and 10 from J, leaving 14 bases between them. This CDR3 is 14 amino acids long. Germline values: CDR1 SGHVS, CDR2 FQNEAQ. This CDR3 reads CASSLDAGTQEQFF. DNA for the CDR3: TGTGCCAGCAGCTTAGATGCGGGAACGCAGGAGCAGTTCTTC.

This clonotype was counted only a few times. The genes are TRBV12-3 or TRBV12-4 and TRBJ1-1; D gene ambiguous. The V gene lost 2 bases and the J gene lost 1 base, with 14 bases spanning the gap. The CDR3 loop spans 16 amino acids. Here the CDR3 reads CASSLWERAPNTEAFF. The CDR3 DNA reads as TGTGCCAGCAGTTTATGGGAGAGAGCCCCGAACACTGAAGCTTTCTTT.

This chain links TRBV4-2 with TRBJ1-4, with 12 bases fitting TRBD1. Germline CDR1 and CDR2: LGHNA and YNFKEQ. Trimming took 1 base from V and 7 from J; bases not matched to a gene: 10. This CDR3 has 18 residues. CDR3 sequence: CASSQAGQGARVGEKLFF. The CDR3 DNA reads as TGTGCCAGCAGCCAAGCGGGACAGGGGGCGCGAGTAGGTGAAAAACTGTTTTTT.

This chain joins TRBV4-3 and TRBJ2-1; 7 bases fit TRBD2. Germline values: CDR1 LGHNA, CDR2 YSLEER. The CDR3 covers 15 residues. The trim removed 4 bases at V and 4 bases at J, leaving 7 bases unmatched. The CDR3 sequence: CASSLWGGEYNEQFF. The CDR3 nucleotides are TGCGCCAGCAGCCTCTGGGGGGGGGAATACAATGAGCAGTTCTTC.

This chain joins TRBV4-1 and TRBJ1-1; 7 nucleotides agree with TRBD1. The CDR3 runs 14 residues. The germline V gene encodes CDR1 MGHRA and CDR2 YSYEKL. The CDR3 spells CASRWQGGNTEAFF. In nucleotides, the CDR3 is TGCGCTAGCCGTTGGCAGGGGGGGAACACTGAAGCTTTCTTT.

A few counts support this clonotype. The J gene is TRBJ2-3, the V gene TRBV5-1; a weak D match, TRBD2 (6 bases). This CDR3 is built from 15 residues. Germline loops: CDR1 SGHRS, CDR2 YFSETQ. V lost 5 bases and J lost 3, with 16 bases in between. The CDR3 bases are TGCGCCAGCAGACGGGGGATGATAGAAACAGATACGCAGTATTTT. Translating it yields CASRRGMIETDTQYF. The full variable domain, its missing parts supplied by reference TRBV5-1 and TRBJ2-3, is KAGVTQTPRYLIKTRGQQVTLSCSPISGHRSVSWYQQTPGQGLQFLFEYFSETQRNKGNFPGRFSGRQFSNSRSEMNVSTLELGDSALYLCASRRGMIETDTQYFGPGTRLTVL.

The chain is built from TRBV6-6 and TRBJ2-2; the D is unclear. V shed 5 bases and J shed 8 bases, with 6 bases lying between them. Germline V gene sequence: CDR1 MNHNY, CDR2 SVGAGI (reference sequence). The CDR3 contains 11 residues. CDR3 sequence reads: CASSRVGELFF. For the CDR3, the DNA is TGTGCCAGCAGTCGTGTGGGGGAGCTGTTTTTT.

This clonotype came up a few times. The V call is TRBV12-3 or TRBV12-4, the J call TRBJ1-1, with 10 nucleotides matching TRBD1. The CDR3 totals 12 residues. V was clipped by 8 bases and J by 4 bases; unmatched bases: 1. The CDR3 nucleotides are TGTGCCAGCGACAGGGGGCTCACTGAAGCTTTCTTT. Encoded protein: CASDRGLTEAFF.

This chain uses TRBV6-6 with TRBJ2-3; tentatively, D is TRBD1 or TRBD2 (5 bases each). With 4 bases removed from V and 1 base from J, the gap between germline ends came to 12 bases. This CDR3 region has 15 residues. Germline V gene data show CDR1 as MNHNY and CDR2 as SVGAGI (reference sequence). The DNA for the CDR3 is TGTGCCAGCAGTTCGGGACGTCTATGCACAGATACGCAGTATTTT. It yields the protein CASSSGRLCTDTQYF.

The chain carries TRBV6-5 and TRBJ1-5; D uncertain. V lost 0 bases to trimming and J lost 4 bases, with 16 bases between them. Germline V CDR1 and CDR2: MNHEY, SVGAGI. This CDR3 is 17 amino acids long. In DNA form, the CDR3 reads TGTGCCAGCAGTTACTCCGGAGCGTTGGGCCTTAATCAGCCCCAGCATTTT. Protein product: CASSYSGALGLNQPQHF.